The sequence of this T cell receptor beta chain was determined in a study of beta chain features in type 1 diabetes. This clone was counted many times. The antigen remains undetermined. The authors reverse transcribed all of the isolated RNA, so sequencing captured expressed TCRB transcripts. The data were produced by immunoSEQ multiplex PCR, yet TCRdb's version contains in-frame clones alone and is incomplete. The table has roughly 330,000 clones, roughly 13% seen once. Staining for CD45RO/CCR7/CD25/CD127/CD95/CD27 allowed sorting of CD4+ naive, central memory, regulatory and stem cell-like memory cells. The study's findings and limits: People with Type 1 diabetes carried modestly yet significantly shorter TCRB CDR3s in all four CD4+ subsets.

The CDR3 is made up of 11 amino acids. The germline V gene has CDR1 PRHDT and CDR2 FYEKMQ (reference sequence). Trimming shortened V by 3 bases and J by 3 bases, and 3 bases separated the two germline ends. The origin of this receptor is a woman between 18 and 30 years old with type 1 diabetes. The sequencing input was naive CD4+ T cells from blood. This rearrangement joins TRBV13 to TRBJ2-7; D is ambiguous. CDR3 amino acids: CASSLDYEQYV. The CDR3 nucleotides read TGTGCCAGCAGCTTGGACTACGAGCAGTACGTC.